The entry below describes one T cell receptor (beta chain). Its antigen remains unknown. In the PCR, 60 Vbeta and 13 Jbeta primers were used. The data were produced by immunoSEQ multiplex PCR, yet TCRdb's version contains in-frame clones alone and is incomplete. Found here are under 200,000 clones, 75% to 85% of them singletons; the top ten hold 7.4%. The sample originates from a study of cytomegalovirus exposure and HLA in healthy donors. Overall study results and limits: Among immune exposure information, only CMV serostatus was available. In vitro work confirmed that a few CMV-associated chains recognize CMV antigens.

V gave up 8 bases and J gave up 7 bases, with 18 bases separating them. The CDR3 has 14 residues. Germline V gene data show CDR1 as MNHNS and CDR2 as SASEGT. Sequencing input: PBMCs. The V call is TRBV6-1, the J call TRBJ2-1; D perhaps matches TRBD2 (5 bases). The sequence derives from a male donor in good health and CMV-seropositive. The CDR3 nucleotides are TGTGCCAGCGTGGAAGCGGATCGTCGGAATGAGCAGTTCTTC. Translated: CASVEADRRNEQFF.